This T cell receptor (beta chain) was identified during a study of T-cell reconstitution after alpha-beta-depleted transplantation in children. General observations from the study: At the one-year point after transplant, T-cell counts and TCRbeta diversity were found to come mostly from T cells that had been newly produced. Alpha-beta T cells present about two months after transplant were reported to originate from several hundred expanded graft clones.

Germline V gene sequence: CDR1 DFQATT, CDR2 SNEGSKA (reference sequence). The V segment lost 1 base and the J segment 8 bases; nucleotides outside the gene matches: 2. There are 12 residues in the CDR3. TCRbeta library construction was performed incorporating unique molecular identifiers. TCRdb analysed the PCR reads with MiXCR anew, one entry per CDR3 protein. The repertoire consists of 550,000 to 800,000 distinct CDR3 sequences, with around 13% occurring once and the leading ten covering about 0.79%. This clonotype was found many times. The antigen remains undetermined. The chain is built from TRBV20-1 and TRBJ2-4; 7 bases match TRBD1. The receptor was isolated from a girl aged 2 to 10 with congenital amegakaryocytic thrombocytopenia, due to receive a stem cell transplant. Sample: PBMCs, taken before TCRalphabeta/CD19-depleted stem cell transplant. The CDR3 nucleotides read TGCAGTGCTAGAGCAGACAGGGACATTCAGTACTTC. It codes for CSARADRDIQYF.